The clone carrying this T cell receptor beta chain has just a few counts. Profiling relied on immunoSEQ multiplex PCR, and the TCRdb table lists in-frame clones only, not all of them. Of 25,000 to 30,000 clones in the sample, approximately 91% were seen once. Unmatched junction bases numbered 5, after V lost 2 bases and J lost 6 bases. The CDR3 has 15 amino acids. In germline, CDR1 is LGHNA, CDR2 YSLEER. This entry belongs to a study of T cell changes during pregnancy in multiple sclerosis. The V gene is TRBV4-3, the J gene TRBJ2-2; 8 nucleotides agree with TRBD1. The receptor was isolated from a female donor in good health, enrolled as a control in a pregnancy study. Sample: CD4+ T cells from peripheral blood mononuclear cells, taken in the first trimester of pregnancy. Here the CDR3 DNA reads TGCGCCAGCAGCCAATCGCCGGACAGGGCCGGGGAGCTGTTTTTT. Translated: CASSQSPDRAGELFF.